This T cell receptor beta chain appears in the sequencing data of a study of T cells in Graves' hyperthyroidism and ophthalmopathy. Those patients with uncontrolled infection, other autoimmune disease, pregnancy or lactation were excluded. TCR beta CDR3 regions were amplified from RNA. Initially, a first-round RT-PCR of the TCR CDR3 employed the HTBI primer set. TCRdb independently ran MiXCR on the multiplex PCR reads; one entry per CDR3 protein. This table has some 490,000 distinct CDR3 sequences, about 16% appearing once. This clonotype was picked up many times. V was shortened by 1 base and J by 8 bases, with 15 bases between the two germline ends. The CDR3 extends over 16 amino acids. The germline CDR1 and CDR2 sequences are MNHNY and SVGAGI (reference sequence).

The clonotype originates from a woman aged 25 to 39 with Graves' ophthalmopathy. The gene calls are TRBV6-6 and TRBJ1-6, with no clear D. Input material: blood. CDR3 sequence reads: CASSYFHSGGDSPLHF. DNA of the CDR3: TGTGCCAGCAGTTACTTCCATAGTGGCGGAGATTCACCCCTCCACTTT.